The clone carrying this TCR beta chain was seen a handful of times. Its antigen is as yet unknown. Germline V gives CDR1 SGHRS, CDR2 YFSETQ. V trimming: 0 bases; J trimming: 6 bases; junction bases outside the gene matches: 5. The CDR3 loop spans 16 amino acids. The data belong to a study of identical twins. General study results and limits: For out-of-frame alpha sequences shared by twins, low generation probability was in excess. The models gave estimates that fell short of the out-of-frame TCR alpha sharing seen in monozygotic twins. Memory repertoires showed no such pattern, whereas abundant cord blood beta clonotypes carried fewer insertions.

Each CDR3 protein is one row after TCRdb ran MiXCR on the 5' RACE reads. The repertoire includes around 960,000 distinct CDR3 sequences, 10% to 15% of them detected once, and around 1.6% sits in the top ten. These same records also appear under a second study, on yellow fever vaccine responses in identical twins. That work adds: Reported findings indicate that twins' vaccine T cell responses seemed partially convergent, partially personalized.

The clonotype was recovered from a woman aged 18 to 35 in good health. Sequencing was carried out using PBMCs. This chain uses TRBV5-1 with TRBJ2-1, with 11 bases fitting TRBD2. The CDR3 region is CASSLGASGGLNEQFF. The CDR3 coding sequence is TGCGCCAGCAGCTTGGGAGCTAGCGGGGGGCTCAATGAGCAGTTCTTC.